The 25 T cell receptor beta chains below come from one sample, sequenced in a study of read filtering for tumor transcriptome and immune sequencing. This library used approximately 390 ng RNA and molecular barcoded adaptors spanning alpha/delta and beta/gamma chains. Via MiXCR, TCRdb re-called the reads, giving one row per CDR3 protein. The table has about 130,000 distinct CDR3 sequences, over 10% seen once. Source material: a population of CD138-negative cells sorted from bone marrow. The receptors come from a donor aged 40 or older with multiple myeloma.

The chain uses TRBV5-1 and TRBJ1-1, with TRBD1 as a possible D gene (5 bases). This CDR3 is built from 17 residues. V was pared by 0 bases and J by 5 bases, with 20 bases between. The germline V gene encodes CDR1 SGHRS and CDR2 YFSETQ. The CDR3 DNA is TGCGCCAGCAGCTTGGATAGGGGACCGCCCTTGGGAACTGAAGCTTTCTTT. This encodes CASSLDRGPPLGTEAFF. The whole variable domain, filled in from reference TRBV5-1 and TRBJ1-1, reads KAGVTQTPRYLIKTRGQQVTLSCSPISGHRSVSWYQQTPGQGLQFLFEYFSETQRNKGNFPGRFSGRQFSNSRSEMNVSTLELGDSALYLCASSLDRGPPLGTEAFFGQGTRLTVV.

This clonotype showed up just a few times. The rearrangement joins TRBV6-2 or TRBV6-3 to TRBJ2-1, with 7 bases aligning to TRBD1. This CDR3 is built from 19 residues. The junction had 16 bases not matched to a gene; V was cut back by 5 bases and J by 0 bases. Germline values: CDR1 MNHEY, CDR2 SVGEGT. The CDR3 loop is CASSPGTDFLPSSYNEQFF. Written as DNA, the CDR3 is TGTGCCAGCAGTCCCGGGACAGATTTCTTACCTAGCTCCTACAATGAGCAGTTCTTC.

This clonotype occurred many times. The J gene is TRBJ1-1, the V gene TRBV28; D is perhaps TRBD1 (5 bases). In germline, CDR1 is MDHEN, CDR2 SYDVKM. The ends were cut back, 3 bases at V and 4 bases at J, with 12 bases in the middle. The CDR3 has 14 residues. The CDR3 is CASSLGRVGTEAFF. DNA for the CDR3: TGTGCCAGCAGTTTGGGCAGGGTAGGCACTGAAGCTTTCTTT.

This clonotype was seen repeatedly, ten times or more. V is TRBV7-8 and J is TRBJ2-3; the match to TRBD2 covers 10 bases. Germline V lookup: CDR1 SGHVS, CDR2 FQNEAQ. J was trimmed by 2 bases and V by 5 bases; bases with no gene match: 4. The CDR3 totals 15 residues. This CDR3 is CASSRGLADTDTQYF. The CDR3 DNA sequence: TGTGCCAGCAGCCGCGGACTAGCGGACACAGATACGCAGTATTTT.

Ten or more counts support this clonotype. The CDR3 sequence is CASSPQPLGLPYNEQFF. The CDR3, as DNA: TGTGCCAGCAGCCCTCAACCGCTAGGGCTCCCCTACAATGAGCAGTTCTTC. The chain uses TRBV7-3 and TRBJ2-1; D not certain. Germline lookup yields CDR1 SGHTA and CDR2 FQGTGA. The V end lost 5 bases, the J end lost 2 bases, and 19 bases lay between the germline ends. The CDR3 covers 17 residues. Filled out from reference TRBV7-3 and TRBJ2-1, the complete variable domain reads GAGVSQTPSNKVTEKGKYVELRCDPISGHTALYWYRQSLGQGPEFLIYFQGTGAADDSGLPNDRFFAVRPEGSVSTLKIQRTERGDSAVYLCASSPQPLGLPYNEQFFGPGTRLTVL.

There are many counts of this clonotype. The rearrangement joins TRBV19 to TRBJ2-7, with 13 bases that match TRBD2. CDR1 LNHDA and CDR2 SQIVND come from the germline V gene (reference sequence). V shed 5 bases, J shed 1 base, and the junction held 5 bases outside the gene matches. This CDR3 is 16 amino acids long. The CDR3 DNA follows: TGTGCCAGTAGTCCCTGGACTAGCGGGAGTTCCTACGAGCAGTACTTC. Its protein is CASSPWTSGSSYEQYF.

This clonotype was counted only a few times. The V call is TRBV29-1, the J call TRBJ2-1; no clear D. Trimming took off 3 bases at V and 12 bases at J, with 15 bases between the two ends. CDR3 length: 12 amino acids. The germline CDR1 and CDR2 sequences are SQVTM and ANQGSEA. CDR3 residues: CSVDFYRQGQFF. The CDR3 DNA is TGCAGCGTTGACTTTTATCGACAAGGGCAGTTCTTC.

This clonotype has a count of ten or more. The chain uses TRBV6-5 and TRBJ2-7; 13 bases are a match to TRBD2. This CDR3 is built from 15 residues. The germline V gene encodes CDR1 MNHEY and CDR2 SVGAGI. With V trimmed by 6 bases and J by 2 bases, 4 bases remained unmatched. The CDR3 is CASRSGTSGTYEQYF. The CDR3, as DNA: TGTGCCAGCAGGAGCGGGACTAGCGGGACCTACGAGCAGTACTTC.

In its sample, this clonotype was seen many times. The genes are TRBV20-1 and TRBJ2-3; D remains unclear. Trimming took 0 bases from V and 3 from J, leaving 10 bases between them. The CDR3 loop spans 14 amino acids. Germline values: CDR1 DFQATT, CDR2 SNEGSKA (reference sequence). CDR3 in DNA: TGCAGTGCTAGAGAAAACCGGGTGACAGATACGCAGTATTTT. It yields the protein CSARENRVTDTQYF.

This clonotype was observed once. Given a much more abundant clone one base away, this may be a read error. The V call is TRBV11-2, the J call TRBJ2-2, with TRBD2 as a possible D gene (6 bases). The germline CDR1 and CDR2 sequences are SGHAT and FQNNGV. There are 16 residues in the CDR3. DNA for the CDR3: TGTGCCAGCAGCCTTAAACTTTATGCGAACACCGGGGGGCTGTTTTTT. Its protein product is CASSLKLYANTGGLFF. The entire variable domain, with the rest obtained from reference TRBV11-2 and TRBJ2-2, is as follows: EAGVAQSPRYKIIEKRQSVAFWCNPISGHATLYWYQQILGQGPKLLIQFQNNGVVDDSQLPKDRFSAERLKGVDSTLKIQPAKLEDSAVYLCASSLKLYANTGGLFFGEGSRLTVL.

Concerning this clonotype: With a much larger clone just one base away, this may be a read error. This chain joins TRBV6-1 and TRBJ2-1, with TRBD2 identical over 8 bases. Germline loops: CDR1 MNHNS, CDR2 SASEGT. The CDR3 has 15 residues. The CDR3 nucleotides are TGTGCCAGTAGAACACTAGCGGTCTCCTACAATGAGCAGTCCTTC. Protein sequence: CASRTLAVSYNEQSF.

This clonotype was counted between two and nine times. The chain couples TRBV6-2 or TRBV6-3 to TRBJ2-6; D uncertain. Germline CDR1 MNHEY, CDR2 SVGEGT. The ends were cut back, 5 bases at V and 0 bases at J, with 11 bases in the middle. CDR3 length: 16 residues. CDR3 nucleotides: TGTGCCAGCAGTCCCGACCCGGGCTCTGGGGCCAACGTCCTGACTTTC. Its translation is CASSPDPGSGANVLTF.

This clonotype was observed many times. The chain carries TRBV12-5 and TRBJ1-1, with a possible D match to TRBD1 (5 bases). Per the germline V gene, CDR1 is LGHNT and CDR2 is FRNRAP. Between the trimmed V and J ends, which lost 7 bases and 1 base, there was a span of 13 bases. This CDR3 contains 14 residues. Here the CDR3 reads CASVPQGGNTEAFF. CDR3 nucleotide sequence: TGTGCTAGTGTTCCCCAGGGCGGGAACACTGAAGCTTTCTTT.

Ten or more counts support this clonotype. CDR3 region: CASSLGAQQYF. CDR3 bases: TGTGCCAGCAGCTTAGGGGCCCAGCAGTACTTC. The chain is built from TRBV7-6 and TRBJ2-7; D unclear. This CDR3 has 11 residues. The germline gives CDR1 SGHVS, CDR2 FNYEAQ. The V gene lost 1 base and the J gene lost 8 bases, with 6 bases spanning the gap.

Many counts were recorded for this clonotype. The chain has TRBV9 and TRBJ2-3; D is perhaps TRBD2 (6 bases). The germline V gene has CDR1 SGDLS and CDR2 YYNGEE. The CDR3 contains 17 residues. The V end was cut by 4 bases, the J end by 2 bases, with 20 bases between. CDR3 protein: CASSPGGFSPFTDTQYF. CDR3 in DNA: TGTGCCAGCAGCCCCGGGGGTTTCTCACCTTTCACAGATACGCAGTATTTT.

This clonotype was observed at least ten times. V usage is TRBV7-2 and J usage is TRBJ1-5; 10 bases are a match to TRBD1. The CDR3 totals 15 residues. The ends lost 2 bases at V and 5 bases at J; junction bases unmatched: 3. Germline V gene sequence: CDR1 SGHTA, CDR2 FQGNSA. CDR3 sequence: CASSLSGTGDQPQHF. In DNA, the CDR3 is TGTGCCAGCAGCTTAAGTGGGACAGGGGATCAGCCCCAGCATTTT.

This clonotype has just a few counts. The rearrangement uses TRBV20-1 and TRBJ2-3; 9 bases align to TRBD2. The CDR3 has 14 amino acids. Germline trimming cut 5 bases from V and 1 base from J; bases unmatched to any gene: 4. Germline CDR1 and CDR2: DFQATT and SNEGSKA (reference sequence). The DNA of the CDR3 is TGCAGTGCTTTCCGGACTAGCGGCACAGATACGCAGTATTTT. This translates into CSAFRTSGTDTQYF.

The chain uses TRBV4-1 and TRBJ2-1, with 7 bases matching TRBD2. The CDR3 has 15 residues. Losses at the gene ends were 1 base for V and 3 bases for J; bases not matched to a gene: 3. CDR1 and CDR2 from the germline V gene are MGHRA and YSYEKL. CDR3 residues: CASSQGGGDYNEQFF. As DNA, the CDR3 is TGCGCCAGCAGCCAAGGCGGGGGAGACTACAATGAGCAGTTCTTC.

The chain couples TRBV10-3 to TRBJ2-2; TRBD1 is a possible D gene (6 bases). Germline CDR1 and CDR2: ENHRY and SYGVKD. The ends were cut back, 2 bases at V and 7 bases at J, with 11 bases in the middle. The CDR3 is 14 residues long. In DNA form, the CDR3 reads TGTGCCATCAGTGAGAAACAGGGAGTCGGGGAGCTGTTTTTT. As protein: CAISEKQGVGELFF.

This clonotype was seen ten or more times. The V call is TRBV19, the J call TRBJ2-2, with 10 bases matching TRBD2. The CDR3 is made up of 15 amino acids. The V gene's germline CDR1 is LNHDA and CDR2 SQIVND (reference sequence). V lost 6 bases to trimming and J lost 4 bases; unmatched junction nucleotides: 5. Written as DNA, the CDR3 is TGTGCCAGTAGGACGGGACTAGCGAGCACCGGGGAGCTGTTTTTT. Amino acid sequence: CASRTGLASTGELFF.

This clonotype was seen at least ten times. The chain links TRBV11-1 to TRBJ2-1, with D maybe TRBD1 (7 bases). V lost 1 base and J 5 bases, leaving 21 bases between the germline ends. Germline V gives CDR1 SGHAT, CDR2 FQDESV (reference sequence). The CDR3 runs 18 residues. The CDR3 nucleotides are TGTGCCAGCAGCTTAGGGTATGCGGGGACAGCCAGAGACAATGAGCAGTTCTTC. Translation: CASSLGYAGTARDNEQFF. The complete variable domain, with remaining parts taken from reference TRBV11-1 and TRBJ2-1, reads EAEVAQSPRYKITEKSQAVAFWCDPISGHATLYWYRQILGQGPELLVQFQDESVVDDSQLPKDRFSAERLKGVDSTLKIQPAELGDSAMYLCASSLGYAGTARDNEQFFGPGTRLTVL.

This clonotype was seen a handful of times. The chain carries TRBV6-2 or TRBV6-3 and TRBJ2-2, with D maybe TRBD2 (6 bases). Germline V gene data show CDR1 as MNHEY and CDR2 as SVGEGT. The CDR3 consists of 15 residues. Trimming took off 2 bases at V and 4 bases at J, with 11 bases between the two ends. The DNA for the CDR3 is TGTGCCAGCAGTTACGCGGGGACCACCACCGGGGAGCTGTTTTTT. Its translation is CASSYAGTTTGELFF.

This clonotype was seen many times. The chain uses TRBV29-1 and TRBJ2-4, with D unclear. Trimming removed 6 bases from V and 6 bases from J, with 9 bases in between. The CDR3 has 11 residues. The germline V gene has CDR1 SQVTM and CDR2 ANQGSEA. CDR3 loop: CSVYSLNIQYF. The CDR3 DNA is TGCAGCGTCTACTCCTTAAACATTCAGTACTTC.

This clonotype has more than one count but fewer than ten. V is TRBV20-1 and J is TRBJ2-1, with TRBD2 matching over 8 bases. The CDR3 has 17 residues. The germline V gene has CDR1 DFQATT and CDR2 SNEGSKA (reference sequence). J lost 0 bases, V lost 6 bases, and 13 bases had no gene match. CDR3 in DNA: TGCAGTGCACCGACTAGCGCCTTCTCTTTCTCCTACAATGAGCAGTTCTTC. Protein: CSAPTSAFSFSYNEQFF.

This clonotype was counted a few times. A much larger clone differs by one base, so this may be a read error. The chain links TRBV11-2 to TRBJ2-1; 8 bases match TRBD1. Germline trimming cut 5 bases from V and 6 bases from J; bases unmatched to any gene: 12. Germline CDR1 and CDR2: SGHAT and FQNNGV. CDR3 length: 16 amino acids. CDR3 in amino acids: CASSPLVRGRSNEQFF. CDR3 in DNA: TGTGCCAGCAGCCCCCTCGTCAGGGGGCGTAGCAATGAGCAGTTCTTC.